This T cell receptor (beta chain) came from a study of OX40 agonist ivuxolimab in advanced cancers. Germline CDR1 is KGHSH and CDR2 is LQKENI. Trimming removed 3 bases from V and 4 bases from J, with 11 bases in between. The length of the CDR3 is 14 residues. Using immunoSEQ multiplex PCR, the repertoire was profiled, and TCRdb retains in-frame clones only, with some absent. This table holds more than 50,000 clones, more than 80% found once. The source material was CD4+ or CD8+ T cells sorted from blood, sampled in a trial of the OX40 agonist ivuxolimab. This TCR was recovered from an adult with an advanced solid tumor such as melanoma, head and neck, liver or kidney cancer. The V gene is TRBV18, the J gene TRBJ2-3; D is perhaps TRBD2 (6 bases). CDR3 sequence reads: CASSPRTGADTQYF. The CDR3 bases are TGTGCCAGCTCACCCCGGACGGGGGCAGATACGCAGTATTTT.